These T cell receptor beta chains were read from a single sample in a study of blood T cell dynamics during melanoma immunotherapy. Data came from immunoSEQ multiplex PCR; TCRdb stores just in-frame clones and leaves some out. This table has over 10,000 clones, just under 90% appearing once. The sequenced sample was blood, obtained from a patient treated with checkpoint blockade. The receptors derive from a human donor with melanoma. The CDR3 runs from the conserved cysteine through the conserved F or W. Each record gives: D gene, CDR3 length, V gene, clone size, J gene, CDR3 DNA, CDR3 protein. D genes are given only for firm matches. The size entry is marked missing in some rows and otherwise reads once, few, many or a size class.

.	14	TRBV6-5	once	TRBJ2-7	TGTGCCAGCAGTTACTCGAGGGGATCCTACGAGCAGTACTTC	CASSYSRGSYEQYF
TRBD1	13	TRBV18	.	TRBJ1-1	TGTGCCAGCTCACCCGGACAGGACACTGAAGCTTTCTTT	CASSPGQDTEAFF
TRBD1	17	TRBV13	.	TRBJ1-4	TGTGCCAGCAGCGCCTCAGGGACAGGGGGCGAGAATGAAAAACTGTTTTTT	CASSASGTGGENEKLFF
TRBD2	14	TRBV6-1	.	TRBJ2-3	TGTGCCTCCCGACTATGGCGGGAGTCTGATACGCAGTATTTT	CASRLWRESDTQYF
.	13	TRBV10-1	.	TRBJ2-2	TGCGCCAGCAAGCAGGGAGGCACCGGGGAGCTGTTTTTT	CASKQGGTGELFF
TRBD1	18	TRBV7-8	.	TRBJ1-1	TGTGCCAGCAGCTTAAGGAACCGGGACAGAATAATTTACACTGAAGCTTTCTTT	CASSLRNRDRIIYTEAFF
.	16	TRBV28	.	TRBJ1-5	TGTGCCAGCACCCGAAAGACGCAGTGGGAATATCAGCCCCAGCATTTT	CASTRKTQWEYQPQHF
.	13	TRBV6-1	.	TRBJ1-2	TGTGCCAGCAGGATAGCAGGAACAGAAGTTAAAACCTTC	CASRIAGTEVKTF
.	14	TRBV19	.	TRBJ2-2	TGTGCCAGTAGTCCGAAGGCAGGCCCCGGGGAGCTGTTTTTT	CASSPKAGPGELFF
.	11	TRBV28	.	TRBJ1-4	TGTGCCAGCAGTTCGGGCGAAAAACTGTTTTTT	CASSSGEKLFF
.	14	TRBV5-6	.	TRBJ1-1	TGTGCCAGCAGCTTGGAGGGCACGAACACTGAAGCTTTCTTT	CASSLEGTNTEAFF
.	13	TRBV27	.	TRBJ1-2	TGTGCCAGCCGGGATACGGCCCGAAGTGGCTACACCTTC	CASRDTARSGYTF
TRBD2	17	TRBV7-6	.	TRBJ2-2	TGTGCCAGCAGCCCAACGGGGGGGCCCCGGAACACCGGGGAGCTGTTTTTT	CASSPTGGPRNTGELFF
.	12	TRBV10-3	few	TRBJ2-7	TGTGCCATCAGTGACAGACCCTACGAGCAGTACTTC	CAISDRPYEQYF
.	14	TRBV27	.	TRBJ2-7	TGTGCCAGCAGCCGGGGGAGCAGCTCCTACGAGCAGTACTTC	CASSRGSSSYEQYF
TRBD1	13	TRBV7-9	.	TRBJ1-1	TGTGCCAGCAGTTTAGACAGGGCCACTGAAGCTTTCTTT	CASSLDRATEAFF
TRBD2	15	TRBV28	.	TRBJ2-7	TGTGCCAGCAGCTATATTAGCGGGAGGTATAACGAGCAGTACTTC	CASSYISGRYNEQYF
.	12	TRBV5-4	.	TRBJ2-1	TGTGCCAGCAGCTTTTCAGGACATGAGCAGTTCTTC	CASSFSGHEQFF
.	13	TRBV6-6	.	TRBJ2-7	TGTGCCAGCAGTTTCAGGGGCCCCCACGAGCAGTACTTC	CASSFRGPHEQYF
.	17	TRBV28	.	TRBJ2-3	TGTGCCAGCAGCTACACCCGGACTACTACTAGCACAGATACGCAGTATTTT	CASSYTRTTTSTDTQYF
.	14	TRBV28	.	TRBJ1-2	TGTGCCAGCAGTTTATGGGGGGGCGCAAATGGCTACACCTTC	CASSLWGGANGYTF
TRBD2	15	TRBV6-5	.	TRBJ2-7	TGTGCCAGCACACGGTCGGCTAGCGGGACCTACGAGCAGTACTTC	CASTRSASGTYEQYF
TRBD1	14	TRBV2	.	TRBJ1-4	TGTGCCAGCGCGAAGACAGGGATAGGAGAAAAACTGTTTTTT	CASAKTGIGEKLFF
.	17	TRBV10-3	few	TRBJ1-2	TGTGCCATCAGTCCTTTCCGGGGGGGCGAGGCTAACTATGGCTACACCTTC	CAISPFRGGEANYGYTF
TRBD2	16	TRBV7-9	.	TRBJ2-1	TGTGCCAGCAGCCTCCTCGGACGGACTAGAAAGGATGAGCAGTTCTTC	CASSLLGRTRKDEQFF
TRBD1	14	TRBV7-2	.	TRBJ2-5	TGTGCCAGCAGCTTAAACAGGGGTCGGGAGACCCAGTACTTC	CASSLNRGRETQYF